The 24 T cell receptor beta chains below all came from one sample that was sequenced in a study of low-dose radiotherapy and immunotherapy resistance in tumors. TRAV and TRBV primers primed cDNA for both TCRalpha and TCRbeta. TCRs were put through 20 PCR cycles of amplification with Phusion. A constant-region primer and the V-primer adapter served as the primer pair. Each CDR3 protein gets one entry after TCRdb re-called the reads with MiXCR. The data hold about 97,000 distinct CDR3 sequences, with less than 25% observed a single time. Documented time point: after trial treatment. Treatment noted: LDRT plus nivolumab, ipilimumab, low-dose cyclophosphamide and aspirin (RACIN trial). The material was PBMCs, obtained after low-dose radiotherapy plus immunotherapy. These receptors all stem from a male donor with prostate cancer.

V gene TRBV3-1 combines with J gene TRBJ1-3, with TRBD1 as a possible D gene (5 bases). The V gene's germline CDR1 is LGHDT and CDR2 YNNKEL (reference sequence). This CDR3 region has 16 residues. V lost 2 bases, J lost 0 bases, and 11 bases lay in between. CDR3 protein: CASSQFTGDSGNTIYF. The CDR3 bases are TGTGCCAGCAGCCAATTTACGGGGGACTCTGGAAACACCATATATTTT.

This clonotype was counted at least ten times. The rearrangement uses TRBV6-1 and TRBJ2-5; 9 nucleotides line up with TRBD1. Germline V gene data show CDR1 as MNHNS and CDR2 as SASEGT. The CDR3 has 15 amino acids. V dropped 7 bases and J dropped 5; count of bases not matched to a gene: 11. CDR3 sequence: CASTTGTGLGETQYF. CDR3 nucleotides: TGTGCCAGCACAACCGGGACAGGGCTTGGGGAGACCCAGTACTTC.

This clonotype was seen a handful of times. The rearrangement links TRBV20-1 to TRBJ1-2; D uncertain. The V gene's germline CDR1 is DFQATT and CDR2 SNEGSKA (reference sequence). V gave up 2 bases and J gave up 4 bases, with 11 bases separating them. The CDR3 runs 13 residues. CDR3 sequence: CSARTRLGYGYTF. CDR3 sequence (DNA): TGCAGTGCTAGAACCCGACTAGGCTATGGCTACACCTTC.

The table lists this clonotype with many counts. V and J are TRBV10-2 and TRBJ2-7; D call uncertain. This CDR3 spans 12 amino acids. Trimming removed 6 bases from V and 1 base from J, with 7 bases in between. The germline V gene encodes CDR1 WSHSY and CDR2 SAAADI. CDR3 protein: CASRGTSYEQYF. CDR3 DNA: TGCGCCAGCAGGGGCACATCCTACGAGCAGTACTTC.

In its sample, this clonotype was seen many times. The V gene is TRBV20-1, the J gene TRBJ1-5, with 9 bases aligning to TRBD1. J lost 2 bases, V lost 4 bases, and 12 bases had no gene match. CDR3 length equals 17 residues. Looked up from germline, CDR1 is DFQATT and CDR2 is SNEGSKA (reference sequence). As DNA, the CDR3 is TGCAGTGCTATCCGACAGGGGGGAAGTCGTGGCAATCAGCCCCAGCATTTT. Translation: CSAIRQGGSRGNQPQHF.

This clonotype has a count of ten or more. This chain connects TRBV29-1 to TRBJ2-7; TRBD1 aligns across 7 bases. V was clipped by 4 bases and J by 0 bases; unmatched bases: 3. The CDR3 spans 13 residues. Germline-derived CDR1 and CDR2 are SQVTM and ANQGSEA. This chain's CDR3 is CSVADRSSYEQYF. The CDR3 DNA reads TGCAGCGTTGCGGACAGGAGCTCCTACGAGCAGTACTTC.

This clonotype was picked up many times. The chain recombines TRBV18 with TRBJ2-7, with D unclear. From germline, CDR1 is KGHSH and CDR2 LQKENI. V was clipped by 4 bases and J by 7 bases, with 11 bases between them. The CDR3 spans 12 residues. The CDR3 loop is CASSRAEYEQYF. The CDR3 region has the DNA TGTGCCAGCTCACGCGCGGAGTATGAGCAGTACTTC. The whole variable domain, filled in from reference TRBV18 and TRBJ2-7, reads NAGVMQNPRHLVRRRGQEARLRCSPMKGHSHVYWYRQLPEEGLKFMVYLQKENIIDESGMPKERFSAEFPKEGPSILRIQQVVRGDSAAYFCASSRAEYEQYFGPGTRLTVT.

This clonotype was counted ten times or more. Here the CDR3 DNA reads TGTGCCTGGAATACTAACATGAACACCGGGGAGCTGTTTTTT. This sequence encodes CAWNTNMNTGELFF. V usage is TRBV30 and J usage is TRBJ2-2; D is undetermined. V dropped 4 bases and J dropped 1 base, with 10 bases sitting between them. This CDR3 region has 14 residues. Per the germline V gene, CDR1 is GTSNPN and CDR2 is SVGIG (reference sequence). Based on the CDR3 plus reference TRBV30 and TRBJ2-2, the full variable domain is SQTIHQWPATLVQPVGSPLSLECTVEGTSNPNLYWYRQAAGRGLQLLFYSVGIGQISSEVPQNLSASRPQDRQFILSSKKLLLSDSGFYLCAWNTNMNTGELFFGEGSRLTVL.

This clonotype occurred many times. The chain joins TRBV27 to TRBJ2-1; tentatively, D is TRBD2 (5 bases). Germline V gene data show CDR1 as MNHEY and CDR2 as SMNVEV (reference sequence). Deletions cut 4 bases from V and 8 bases from J, with 15 bases between. This CDR3 contains 14 residues. The CDR3 loop reads CASSSAGQGHEQFF. The CDR3 coding sequence is TGTGCCAGCAGTTCTGCGGGTCAAGGGCATGAGCAGTTCTTC.

In this sample, this clonotype turned up many times. CDR3 region: CASSYTGTGDTGELFF. For the CDR3, the DNA is TGTGCCAGCAGTTATACGGGGACAGGGGATACCGGGGAGCTGTTTTTT. The gene calls are TRBV5-6 and TRBJ2-2; the match to TRBD1 covers 10 bases. CDR1 is SGHDT and CDR2 is YYEEEE in the germline V gene. J gave up 5 bases and V 5 bases, and 9 bases lay outside the gene matches. The CDR3 loop spans 16 amino acids.

This clonotype has a handful of counts. The rearrangement links TRBV18 to TRBJ2-5; 7 bases agree with TRBD2. There are 14 residues in the CDR3. Germline assignment: CDR1 KGHSH and CDR2 LQKENI. J gave up 2 bases and V 6 bases, and 6 bases lay outside the gene matches. In DNA form, the CDR3 reads TGTGCCAGCTCTCGGACTAGTTTTCAAGAGACCCAGTACTTC. Translated, it gives CASSRTSFQETQYF. The variable domain in full, with the rest retrieved from reference TRBV18 and TRBJ2-5, is NAGVMQNPRHLVRRRGQEARLRCSPMKGHSHVYWYRQLPEEGLKFMVYLQKENIIDESGMPKERFSAEFPKEGPSILRIQQVVRGDSAAYFCASSRTSFQETQYFGPGTRLLVL.

As concerns this clonotype: Only one base separates this from a far larger clonotype, so it likely reflects a read error. The V and J genes are TRBV19 and TRBJ2-1; 9 bases align to TRBD1. The germline V gene has CDR1 LNHDA and CDR2 SQIVND (reference sequence). This CDR3 contains 15 residues. With 4 bases clipped from V and 13 bases from J, the junction kept 14 bases outside the gene matches. The chain's CDR3 is CASSSAGTGSGTQFF. DNA of the CDR3: TGTGCCAGTAGTAGCGCCGGGACAGGGAGTGGGACCCAGTTCTTC.

The sample holds many counts of this clonotype. V and J are TRBV7-9 and TRBJ1-2, with TRBD1 as a possible D gene (6 bases). Trimming took 5 bases from V and 1 from J, leaving 14 bases between them. The CDR3 contains 15 residues. Germline loops: CDR1 SEHNR, CDR2 FQNEAQ (reference sequence). CDR3 residues: CASSPPGHDNYGYTF. The CDR3 DNA is TGTGCCAGCAGCCCCCCGGGACATGATAACTATGGCTACACCTTC.

This clonotype was found many times. One end of the junction is discordant with germline, which a read error may explain. This rearrangement joins TRBV18 to TRBJ2-7, with 10 bases aligning to TRBD1. In germline, CDR1 is KGHSH, CDR2 LQKENI. The CDR3 covers 16 residues. The CDR3 is CASSPPGQGFSHEQYF. DNA for the CDR3: TGTGCCAGCTCACCTCCGGGACAGGGGTTCTCCCACGAGCAGTACTTC.

The table lists this clonotype with many counts. The gene calls are TRBV14 and TRBJ2-1, with 10 bases fitting TRBD1. Germline CDR1 is SGHDN and CDR2 is FVKESK. V lost 1 base and J lost 8; bases outside the gene matches: 2. This CDR3 has 14 amino acids. CDR3 in amino acids: CASSQVGTGDEQFF. CDR3 in DNA: TGTGCCAGCAGCCAAGTGGGGACAGGGGATGAGCAGTTCTTC.

Comment on this clonotype: A far larger clone lies a single base away; this is likely a read error. The chain is built from TRBV6-1 and TRBJ2-7; perhaps TRBD1 as D (5 bases). Germline V gene sequence: CDR1 MNHNS, CDR2 SASEGT. CDR3 length equals 13 residues. CDR3 DNA sequence: TGTGCCAGCAGTTACGACAGAACCTACGAGCAGCACTTC. Amino acid sequence: CASSYDRTYEQHF.

The chain employs TRBV15 and TRBJ2-1; D gene ambiguous. The germline gives CDR1 LNHNV, CDR2 YYDKDF (reference sequence). The V and J ends lost 1 base and 5 bases respectively, with 3 bases between them. The length of the CDR3 is 12 residues. The CDR3 DNA follows: TGTGCCACCAGCAGAGGCGACAATGAGCAGTTCTTC. It codes for CATSRGDNEQFF.

This clonotype showed up many times. The chain uses TRBV7-2 and TRBJ1-1; D remains ambiguous. Germline CDR1 reads SGHTA; CDR2 reads FQGNSA. Trimming removed 4 bases from V and 4 bases from J, with 7 bases in between. CDR3 length equals 12 residues. The CDR3 nucleotides read TGTGCCAGCAGCTCCCACGGCACTGAAGCTTTCTTT. As protein: CASSSHGTEAFF.

The V call is TRBV7-9, the J call TRBJ2-2; no reliable D call. Germline V gives CDR1 SEHNR, CDR2 FQNEAQ (reference sequence). V lost 5 bases, J lost 5 bases, and 12 bases lay in between. This CDR3 comprises 14 residues. In DNA, the CDR3 is TGTGCCAGCAGCCCAAGGGTGAAAACCGGGGAGCTGTTTTTT. This codes for CASSPRVKTGELFF.

The chain couples TRBV11-3 to TRBJ2-3, with 7 bases aligning to TRBD2. Germline values: CDR1 SGHNT, CDR2 YENEEA. This CDR3 spans 14 amino acids. Trimming cost V 2 bases and J 5 bases; bases outside gene matches: 4. CDR3 DNA: TGTGCCAGCAGCTTAAGCGGGGCCATAGATACGCAGTATTTT. It translates to CASSLSGAIDTQYF.

This clonotype was seen ten or more times. V and J are TRBV12-3 or TRBV12-4 and TRBJ2-1; TRBD2 matches at 15 bases. The CDR3 covers 15 residues. V trimming: 8 bases; J trimming: 4 bases; junction bases outside the gene matches: 3. The CDR3 sequence: CASGGLAGGYNEQFF. The CDR3 bases are TGTGCCAGCGGGGGACTAGCGGGGGGATACAATGAGCAGTTCTTC.

This clonotype was detected ten times or more. For the CDR3, the DNA is TGTGCCAGCACTCTTCCCACCGGGGAGCTGTTTTTT. Translating it yields CASTLPTGELFF. The V call is TRBV2, the J call TRBJ2-2; D gene ambiguous. Germline V gene sequence: CDR1 SNHLY, CDR2 FYNNEI. The CDR3 totals 12 residues. Trimming took off 7 bases at V and 4 bases at J, with 7 bases between the two ends.

This clonotype was seen repeatedly, ten times or more. The chain is built from TRBV29-1 and TRBJ2-3, with D tentatively TRBD2 (7 bases). The CDR3 sequence is 14 residues long. Trimming cost V 7 bases and J 5 bases, with 19 bases left between them. Looked up from germline, CDR1 is SQVTM and CDR2 is ANQGSEA. CDR3 protein: CSGKRGGPQDTQYF. In DNA form, the CDR3 reads TGCAGCGGGAAGAGGGGGGGGCCCCAAGATACGCAGTATTTT.

The table lists this clonotype with many counts. This rearrangement joins TRBV29-1 to TRBJ1-2; 10 bases fit TRBD1. V was clipped by 6 bases and J by 6 bases; unmatched bases: 7. There are 13 residues in the CDR3. Germline CDR1 is SQVTM and CDR2 is ANQGSEA. The CDR3 coding sequence is TGCAGCGTACTGGACAGGGGGAAAAATGGCTACACCTTC. Residues: CSVLDRGKNGYTF.